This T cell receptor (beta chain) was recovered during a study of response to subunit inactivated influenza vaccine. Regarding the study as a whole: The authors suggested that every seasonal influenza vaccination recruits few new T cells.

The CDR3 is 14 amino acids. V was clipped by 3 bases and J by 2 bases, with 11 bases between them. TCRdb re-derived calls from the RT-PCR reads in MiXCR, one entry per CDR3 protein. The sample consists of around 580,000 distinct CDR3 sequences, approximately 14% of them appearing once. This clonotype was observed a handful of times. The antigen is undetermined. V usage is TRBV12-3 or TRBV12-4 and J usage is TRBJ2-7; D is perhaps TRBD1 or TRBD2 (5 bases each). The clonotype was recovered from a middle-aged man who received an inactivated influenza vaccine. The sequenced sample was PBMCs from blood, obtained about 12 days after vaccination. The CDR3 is CASSFTGTTYEQYF. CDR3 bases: TGTGCCAGCAGTTTCACCGGGACGACCTACGAGCAGTACTTC.